This TCR beta chain was recovered during a study of cytomegalovirus exposure and HLA in healthy donors. With 0 bases removed from V and 0 bases from J, the gap between germline ends came to 15 bases. This CDR3 comprises 16 residues. CDR1 is GTSNPN, CDR2 SVGIG, per germline (reference sequence). In the PCR, 60 Vbeta and 13 Jbeta primers were used. Some clones are missing from TCRdb's copy, which holds only in-frame ones; the method was immunoSEQ multiplex PCR. The sample shows roughly 150,000 clones, 70% to 85% of them seen only once. The sequenced sample consisted of PBMCs. The chain employs TRBV30 and TRBJ2-7; D is perhaps TRBD2 (6 bases). The receptor was derived from a woman aged 45-59 years in good health and CMV-seropositive. The CDR3 region has the DNA TGTGCCTGGAGTGTGGGGTGGCGGGACTTCTCCTACGAGCAGTACTTC. Translating it yields CAWSVGWRDFSYEQYF.